The sequence of this T cell receptor beta chain was determined in a study of T cell responses to AZD1222 COVID-19 vaccine. Deletions cut 6 bases from V and 1 base from J, with 6 bases between. In germline, CDR1 is WNHNN, CDR2 SYGVQD (reference sequence). The CDR3 is 13 residues long. Generated by immunoSEQ multiplex PCR, the TCRdb table keeps only in-frame clones and is missing some. Here the sample spans more than 70,000 clones, approximately 90% being singletons. This chain links TRBV10-1 with TRBJ2-2; D is unclear. The clonotype comes from an adult who received the AZD1222 COVID-19 vaccine. The sequencing used peripheral blood, collected 28 days after the second AZD1222 dose. The CDR3 region has the DNA TGCGCCAGCAGGGATATGAACACCGGGGAGCTGTTTTTT. This encodes CASRDMNTGELFF.